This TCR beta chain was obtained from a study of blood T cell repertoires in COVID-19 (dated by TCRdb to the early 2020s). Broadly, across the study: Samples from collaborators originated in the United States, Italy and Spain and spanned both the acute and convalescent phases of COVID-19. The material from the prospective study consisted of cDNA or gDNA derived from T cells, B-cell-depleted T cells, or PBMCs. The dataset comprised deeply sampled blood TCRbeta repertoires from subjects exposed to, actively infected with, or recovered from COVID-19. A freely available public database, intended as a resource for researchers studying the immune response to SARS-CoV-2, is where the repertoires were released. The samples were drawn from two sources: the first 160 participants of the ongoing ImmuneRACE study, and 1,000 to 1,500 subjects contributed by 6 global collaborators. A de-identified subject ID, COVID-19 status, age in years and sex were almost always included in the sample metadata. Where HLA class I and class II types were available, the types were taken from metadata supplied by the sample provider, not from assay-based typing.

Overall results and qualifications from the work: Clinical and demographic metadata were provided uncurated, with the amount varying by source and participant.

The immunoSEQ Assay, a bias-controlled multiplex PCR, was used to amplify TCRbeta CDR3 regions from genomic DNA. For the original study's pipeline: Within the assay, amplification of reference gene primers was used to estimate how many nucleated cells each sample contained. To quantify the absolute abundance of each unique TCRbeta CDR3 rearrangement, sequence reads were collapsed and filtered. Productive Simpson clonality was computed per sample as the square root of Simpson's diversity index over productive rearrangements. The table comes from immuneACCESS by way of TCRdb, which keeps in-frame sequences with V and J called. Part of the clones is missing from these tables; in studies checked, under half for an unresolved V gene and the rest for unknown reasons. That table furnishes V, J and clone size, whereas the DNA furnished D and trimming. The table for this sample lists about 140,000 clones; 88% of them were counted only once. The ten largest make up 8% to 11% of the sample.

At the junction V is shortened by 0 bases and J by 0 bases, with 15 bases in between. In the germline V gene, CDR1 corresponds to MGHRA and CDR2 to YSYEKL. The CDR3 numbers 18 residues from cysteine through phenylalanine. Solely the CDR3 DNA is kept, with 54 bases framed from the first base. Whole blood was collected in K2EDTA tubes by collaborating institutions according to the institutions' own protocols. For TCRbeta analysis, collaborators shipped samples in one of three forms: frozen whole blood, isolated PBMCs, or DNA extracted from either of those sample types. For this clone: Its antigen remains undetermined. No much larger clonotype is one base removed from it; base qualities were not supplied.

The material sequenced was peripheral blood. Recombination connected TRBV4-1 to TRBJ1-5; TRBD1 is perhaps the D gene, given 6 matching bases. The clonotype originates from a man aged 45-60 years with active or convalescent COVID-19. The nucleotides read TGCGCCAGCAGCCAAGACATCGGACAGTCTTATAGCAATCAGCCCCAGCATTTT. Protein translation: CASSQDIGQSYSNQPQHF.